A single T cell receptor beta chain is shown here with its context. Antigen: not known. iRepertoire HTBI primers and Arm-PCR of CDR3 regions built TCR beta libraries. TCRdb re-derived calls from the multiplex PCR reads in MiXCR, one entry per CDR3 protein. Of around 420,000 distinct CDR3 sequences listed, approximately 16% are singletons. This entry comes from a study of regulatory T cells in long-lasting Graves disease. The study's findings and limits: TRBV28 was favored in persistent disease, as were TRBJ1-2 and TRBJ2-5.

Time point given: newly diagnosed GD, antithyroid drugs for less than 3 months. Following extraction of RNA from PBMCs, that RNA was used to make the TCR library. Diagnoses of Graves' disease were made by American Thyroid Association guidelines. Germline V gives CDR1 MNHEY, CDR2 SMNVEV (reference sequence). This CDR3 contains 15 residues. Trimming at V came to 6 bases and at J to 8 bases, leaving 11 bases not matched to a gene. This sample was also put to use in a study of T cells in Graves' hyperthyroidism and ophthalmopathy.

This TCR came from a woman in her thirties or forties with Graves disease. Sequences were derived from peripheral blood mononuclear cells (PBMCs), sampled at new diagnosis, from a patient treated with antithyroid drugs. The rearrangement joins TRBV27 to TRBJ2-3, with 10 bases that match TRBD1. CDR3 region: CASSPRTGGDGTQYF. DNA of the CDR3: TGTGCCAGCAGCCCTCGGACAGGGGGTGACGGTACGCAGTATTTT.